Following are 11 T cell receptor beta chains from one sample sequenced in a study of T cell changes during pregnancy in multiple sclerosis. Only in-frame clones appear in the TCRdb table, and some are missing; sequencing was by immunoSEQ multiplex PCR. The sample consists of under 85,000 clones, about 93% of them appearing once. The source material was CD4+ T cells from peripheral blood mononuclear cells, sampled in the second trimester of pregnancy. These receptors were collected from a female donor with multiple sclerosis, enrolled in a pregnancy study.

V gene TRBV4-3 combines with J gene TRBJ1-6; 7 positions agree with TRBD1. The CDR3 length is 15 residues. Germline CDR1 and CDR2: LGHNA and YSLEER. Trimming at V came to 5 bases and at J to 7 bases, leaving 8 bases not matched to a gene. This chain's CDR3 is CASSAQQGNNSPLHF. As DNA, the CDR3 is TGCGCCAGCAGCGCACAACAGGGGAACAATTCACCCCTCCACTTT.

The CDR3 protein is CASSQEGGGTYEQYF. The CDR3 bases are TGTGCCAGCAGCCAGGAGGGGGGGGGCACCTACGAGCAGTACTTC. The chain uses TRBV11-3 and TRBJ2-7; tentatively, D is TRBD2 (7 bases). CDR1 and CDR2 (germline): SGHNT, YENEEA. This CDR3 is 15 amino acids long. V lost 5 bases to trimming and J lost 2 bases, with 16 bases between them. The complete variable domain, with remaining parts taken from reference TRBV11-3 and TRBJ2-7, reads EAGVVQSPRYKIIEKKQPVAFWCNPISGHNTLYWYLQNLGQGPELLIRYENEEAVDDSQLPKDRFSAERLKGVDSTLKIQPAELGDSAVYLCASSQEGGGTYEQYFGPGTRLTVT.

The chain couples TRBV28 to TRBJ1-4; tentatively, D is TRBD1 (6 bases). Trimming stripped 6 bases from V and 8 bases from J, with 22 bases between. Germline V gene lookup returns CDR1 MDHEN and CDR2 SYDVKM. The CDR3 runs to 16 residues. The DNA of the CDR3 is TGTGCCAGCAGACCCCCCCCCGGGGGGCTAGGAGAAAAACTGTTTTTT. Translation gives CASRPPPGGLGEKLFF.

The CDR3 sequence: CASSLSGFRDTQYF. The CDR3 DNA is TGTGCCAGCAGCTTGTCAGGGTTCAGAGATACGCAGTATTTT. V is TRBV5-6 and J is TRBJ2-3; maybe TRBD1 (5 bases). V was trimmed by 1 base and J by 5 bases, leaving 11 bases between them. Germline values: CDR1 SGHDT, CDR2 YYEEEE. This CDR3 has 14 residues.

This chain uses TRBV28 with TRBJ1-6; D gene unclear. The CDR3 loop spans 19 amino acids. Germline CDR1 is MDHEN and CDR2 is SYDVKM. V was trimmed by 3 bases and J by 0 bases, leaving 18 bases between them. The DNA of the CDR3 is TGTGCCAGCAGTTTCATTGGTGGCCTCGGAGGCTCCTATAATTCACCCCTCCACTTT. It encodes CASSFIGGLGGSYNSPLHF.

The gene calls are TRBV19 and TRBJ2-7; possible D gene TRBD1, 6 bases. V lost 0 bases, J lost 3 bases, and 12 bases lay in between. Germline V CDR1 and CDR2: LNHDA, SQIVND (reference sequence). The CDR3 length is 15 residues. The CDR3 region has the DNA TGTGCCAGTAGTATAGATGTGGGCAGGGGCTACGAGCAGTACTTC. This codes for CASSIDVGRGYEQYF.

This chain uses TRBV5-1 with TRBJ2-7; 11 positions agree with TRBD2. CDR1 and CDR2 from the germline V gene are SGHRS and YFSETQ. Trimming at V came to 4 bases and at J to 5 bases, leaving 14 bases not matched to a gene. CDR3 length: 17 amino acids. CDR3 in DNA: TGCGCCAGCAGCGGAACACTAGCGGGAGAACGCCGGAACGAGCAGTACTTC. Translating it yields CASSGTLAGERRNEQYF.

V is TRBV25-1 and J is TRBJ2-3, with 9 bases fitting TRBD2. This CDR3 is built from 15 residues. Germline V gene lookup returns CDR1 MGHDK and CDR2 SYGVNS. V was clipped by 4 bases and J by 2 bases; unmatched bases: 4. The CDR3 DNA sequence: TGTGCCAGCAGTGTCCTAGCGGGGATCACAGATACGCAGTATTTT. Translated, it gives CASSVLAGITDTQYF.

The rearrangement uses TRBV11-3 and TRBJ1-5; D is uncertain. The CDR3 extends over 13 amino acids. Germline V gene lookup returns CDR1 SGHNT and CDR2 YENEEA. V lost 2 bases to trimming and J lost 11 bases, with 13 bases between them. The CDR3 region is CASSLRTGSTQHF. As DNA, the CDR3 is TGTGCCAGCAGCTTAAGGACCGGGAGTACCCAGCATTTT.

V usage is TRBV7-3 and J usage is TRBJ1-2; 10 bases fit TRBD1. Per the germline V gene, CDR1 is SGHTA and CDR2 is FQGTGA. Germline trimming cut 2 bases from V and 6 bases from J; bases unmatched to any gene: 0. The CDR3 is 13 amino acids. The CDR3 sequence is CASSLGTGDGYTF. The CDR3 nucleotides read TGTGCCAGCAGCTTAGGGACAGGGGATGGCTACACCTTC.

This chain links TRBV11-2 with TRBJ2-6; TRBD1 matches at 9 bases. The CDR3 consists of 17 residues. With V trimmed by 5 bases and J by 0 bases, 5 bases remained unmatched. CDR1 is SGHAT and CDR2 is FQNNGV in the germline V gene. Here the CDR3 reads CASSPRDRVSGANVLTF. The DNA for the CDR3 is TGTGCCAGCAGCCCCCGGGACAGGGTCTCTGGGGCCAACGTCCTGACTTTC.